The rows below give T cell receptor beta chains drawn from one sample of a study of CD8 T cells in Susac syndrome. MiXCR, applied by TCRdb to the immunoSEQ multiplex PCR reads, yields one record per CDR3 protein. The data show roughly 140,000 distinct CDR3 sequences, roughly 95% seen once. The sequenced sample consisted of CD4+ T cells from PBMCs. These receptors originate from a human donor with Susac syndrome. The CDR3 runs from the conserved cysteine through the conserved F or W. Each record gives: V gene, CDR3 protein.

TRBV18,CASSQTQGTPNQPQHF
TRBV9,CASSVASGGAGELFF
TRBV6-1,CASSQDSLSGANVLTF
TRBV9,CASSPGEANYGYTF
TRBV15,CATSRTSGLAGQETQYF
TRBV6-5,CASSYRTSGDRRFF
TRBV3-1,CASSWGGDTEAFF
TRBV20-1,CSASTTRSSTDTQYF
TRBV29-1,CSVELILNTEAFF
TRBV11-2,CASSLERINYEQYF
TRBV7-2,CASSLGSTPQETQYF
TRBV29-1,CSVRSTNSNQPQHF
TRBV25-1,CASSPGLAATGELFF
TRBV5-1,CASSLDTGPYEQYF
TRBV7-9,CASSLGGASDHEQFF
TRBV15,CATSSGGQGGDEQFF
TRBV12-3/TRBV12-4,CASRPELAGAGETQYF
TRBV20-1,CSATPTVFQETQYF
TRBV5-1,CASRSGSNTGELFF
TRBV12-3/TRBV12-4,CASSLSQETQYF
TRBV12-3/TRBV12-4,CASSLLRPNTGELFF
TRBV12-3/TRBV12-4,CASSPSSGNTIYF
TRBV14,CASTYTTGTEAFF
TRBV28,CASSLGDRGYTF
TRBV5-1,CASSLKPSDPNTF
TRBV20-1,CSAGSDRDLSYEQYF
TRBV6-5,CARNGTSGTAETQYF
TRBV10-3,CAISEPGQYYGYTF
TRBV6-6,CASRPSGDYEQYF
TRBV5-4,CASSKGGENYGYTF
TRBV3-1,CASSQRQNGYTF
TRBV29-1,CSVRTANYGYTF